Listed below are T cell receptor beta chains from one sample, sequenced in a study of control samples from healthy donors and cancer patients. Libraries were prepared by immunoSEQ multiplex PCR; TCRdb keeps only in-frame clonotypes and omits some of them. The data contain under 20,000 clones, 85% to 90% of them seen just once; the ten biggest clones take up approximately 10%. The sequenced sample consisted of PBMCs. Receptors were obtained from a woman between 65 and 79 years old with colorectal cancer. Both conserved end residues are part of each CDR3. Each record gives: CDR3 length, clone size, V gene, D gene, J gene, CDR3 protein, CDR3 DNA. A D gene is named only where the DNA matches it firmly. Part of the rows lack a size; the others show once, few, many or a class for expanded clones.

>12|-|TRBV7-2|-|TRBJ2-7
CASSSNNPEQYF
TGTGCCAGCAGCTCAAATAATCCTGAGCAGTACTTC
>14|-|TRBV10-3|TRBD2|TRBJ2-2
CAISAAAGAGELFF
TGTGCCATCAGTGCGGCAGCGGGAGCCGGGGAGCTGTTTTTT
>15|-|TRBV9|-|TRBJ2-2
CASSELGRTAGELFF
TGTGCCAGCAGCGAGCTGGGGAGAACCGCCGGGGAGCTGTTTTTT
>13|-|TRBV30|TRBD2|TRBJ2-5
CAWEWGGRETQYF
TGTGCCTGGGAATGGGGGGGGAGAGAGACCCAGTACTTC
>13|once|TRBV28|-|TRBJ2-7
CASSLDSSYEQYF
TGTGCCAGCAGTCTCGACAGCTCCTACGAGCAGTACTTC
>15|-|TRBV2|TRBD2|TRBJ2-3
CACFLAGAIADTQYF
TGTGCTTGCTTTTTAGCGGGAGCTATTGCAGATACGCAGTATTTT
>15|-|TRBV3-1/TRBV3-2|TRBD1|TRBJ1-1
CASSPPGTGYTEAFF
TGTGCCAGCAGCCCCCCCGGGACAGGGTACACTGAAGCTTTCTTT
>16|few|TRBV6-6|TRBD2|TRBJ2-1
CASSRLAGGRDNEQFF
TGTGCCAGCAGTCGACTAGCGGGGGGGCGGGACAATGAGCAGTTCTTC
>12|once|TRBV2|TRBD1|TRBJ2-5
CARGQIQETQYF
TGTGCCAGGGGACAGATCCAAGAGACCCAGTACTTC
>13|-|TRBV5-6|-|TRBJ1-6
CASKDSYNSPLHF
TGTGCCAGCAAGGACAGTTATAATTCACCCCTCCACTTT
>13|once|TRBV9|-|TRBJ1-3
CASSFPSGNTIYF
TGTGCCAGCAGCTTCCCCTCTGGAAACACCATATATTTT
>14|-|TRBV6-5|-|TRBJ1-2
CASSPPGGNYGYTF
TGTGCCAGCAGTCCCCCGGGGGGGAATTATGGCTACACCTTC
>15|-|TRBV18|TRBD1|TRBJ1-1
CASSRGQGVGVEAFF
TGTGCCAGCTCACGAGGACAGGGCGTCGGGGTTGAAGCTTTCTTT
>14|-|TRBV6-2/TRBV6-3|-|TRBJ1-1
CASSSRGRNTEAFF
TGTGCCAGCAGTTCTAGAGGTAGGAACACTGAAGCTTTCTTT
>13|-|TRBV9|-|TRBJ1-1
CASSVGGYTEAFF
TGTGCCAGCAGCGTAGGGGGTTACACTGAAGCTTTCTTT